Listed below are T cell receptor beta chains from one sample, sequenced in a study of T cell responses to AZD1222 COVID-19 vaccine. This table comes from immunoSEQ multiplex PCR, and its TCRdb copy is limited to in-frame clones, with some not included. The repertoire has about 130,000 clones, around 90% of them found once; the top ten carry about 2.1%. The sequencing used peripheral blood, collected on day 0 of AZD1222 vaccination. These receptors were collected from an adult in good health. Both conserved end residues are part of each CDR3. The D gene is left open where the match is weak. Clone size is shown for a subset of rows, as once, few, many or a class of expanded clone.

j_gene	d_gene	v_gene	abundance	CDR3nt	CDR3aa
TRBJ1-2	NA	TRBV28	NA	TGTGCCAGCAGTTTACCGGGACAAAACTATGGCTACACCTTC	CASSLPGQNYGYTF
TRBJ2-4	TRBD2	TRBV5-4	NA	TGTGCCAGCAGCTCCGTAGCGGGGGGGCCGGGCATTCAGTACTTC	CASSSVAGGPGIQYF
TRBJ1-3	NA	TRBV7-8	NA	TGTGCCAGCAGCTCCCGCGACAGGCTAAGCTCTGGAAACACCATATATTTT	CASSSRDRLSSGNTIYF
TRBJ1-1	NA	TRBV5-1	NA	TGCGCCAGCAGCCCGGAATGGGGTTCGAACGCTGAAGCTTTCTTT	CASSPEWGSNAEAFF
TRBJ2-5	NA	TRBV7-6	NA	TGTGCCAGCAGCTTGAATCCGGGCGGGCAGGAGACCCAGTACTTC	CASSLNPGGQETQYF
TRBJ1-6	NA	TRBV5-6	NA	TGTGCCAGCAGCTTTGTCGGGTTTCCAGGGAGCTCCTATAATTCACCCCTCCACTTT	CASSFVGFPGSSYNSPLHF
TRBJ1-2	NA	TRBV27	NA	TGTGCCAGCAGGAGAGGGGGGGTTGGGGGCTACACCTTC	CASRRGGVGGYTF
TRBJ1-1	NA	TRBV18	NA	TGTGCCAGCTCACCAGGCTACGGGACTGAAGCTTTCTTT	CASSPGYGTEAFF
TRBJ2-7	NA	TRBV14	NA	TGTGCCAGCAGCAAGAGGGGGGGCCTTTCCTCCTACGAGCAGTACTTC	CASSKRGGLSSYEQYF
TRBJ1-3	NA	TRBV12-5	NA	TGTGCTAGTGGTTTCCACCGCACAGGGTGGGGAAACACCATATATTTT	CASGFHRTGWGNTIYF
TRBJ2-5	NA	TRBV7-9	NA	TGTGCCAGCGTCCAAGGAGCGGGCCTCCCCCAAGAGACCCAGTACTTC	CASVQGAGLPQETQYF
TRBJ2-7	TRBD1	TRBV4-2	NA	TGTGCCAGCAGCCAACCGGGACAGGGGACCTACGAGCAGTACTTC	CASSQPGQGTYEQYF
TRBJ1-3	NA	TRBV19	NA	TGTGCCAGTAGTATTCAGAGACTGGGAAACACCATATATTTT	CASSIQRLGNTIYF
TRBJ1-1	TRBD1	TRBV7-2	NA	TGTGCCAGCAGAATCCACAGGGGCACTGAAGCTTTCTTT	CASRIHRGTEAFF
TRBJ2-5	TRBD2	TRBV4-3	NA	TGCGCCAGCAGCTCCCGTCTAGCGGGAGAAGAGACCCAGTACTTC	CASSSRLAGEETQYF
TRBJ2-5	NA	TRBV1	NA	TGCACCAGCAGCCAAGATCCGGTATCGTCTAGCGGATACGAGACCCAGTACTTC	CTSSQDPVSSSGYETQYF
TRBJ1-6	NA	TRBV6-2/TRBV6-3	NA	TGTGCCAGCAGTAGAGGGATCGGTTCACCCCTCCACTTT	CASSRGIGSPLHF
TRBJ1-2	NA	TRBV21-1	NA	TGTGCCAGCAGCAAAGGGACAGGGGGAGTCTATGGCTACACCTTC	CASSKGTGGVYGYTF
TRBJ2-1	TRBD2	TRBV29-1	NA	TGCAGCGGATCACCAGCGGGGGACAATGAGCAGTTCTTC	CSGSPAGDNEQFF
TRBJ2-5	TRBD1	TRBV2	NA	TGTGCCAGCAGGACAGGGTTAGAGACCCAGTACTTC	CASRTGLETQYF
TRBJ1-6	NA	TRBV19	once	TGTGCCAGTAGTATGTGGATTAGCTCCTATAATTCACCCCTCCACTTT	CASSMWISSYNSPLHF
TRBJ1-2	TRBD1	TRBV5-4	NA	TGTGCCAGCAGCTTTGACAGGGAAAGGGGCTACACCTTC	CASSFDRERGYTF
TRBJ2-7	NA	TRBV7-2	NA	TGTGCCAGCAGCTTAGAACAGTACGAGCAGTACTTC	CASSLEQYEQYF